This TCR beta chain was captured by sequencing in a study of blood T cell repertoires in COVID-19. On the study more broadly: The United States, Italy and Spain provided the acute and convalescent COVID-19 samples.

Of note for this clone: At one end, the junction sequence differs from germline, possibly due to a read error.

How the authors handled the data: Nucleated cell counts were estimated from reference gene primer amplification. Generated by immunoSEQ multiplex PCR, the TCRdb table keeps only in-frame clones and is missing some. V and J calls and clone size come straight from that table; D and trimming were deduced from the DNA. The data contain a few hundred thousand clones, approximately 89% of them singletons. Germline V gene lookup returns CDR1 SSHAT and CDR2 FNYEAQ (reference sequence). CDR3 size: 15 residues. What was sequenced was PBMCs or T cells enriched from blood (not recorded which). The chain couples TRBV7-7 to TRBJ1-3, with 7 positions matching TRBD1. This TCR was sampled from a woman aged 50 to 60 who had been exposed to COVID-19. The CDR3 bases are TGTGCTAGCAGCCCGGGGACAGCAGCTGGAAACACCATATATTTT. Protein product: CASSPGTAAGNTIYF.